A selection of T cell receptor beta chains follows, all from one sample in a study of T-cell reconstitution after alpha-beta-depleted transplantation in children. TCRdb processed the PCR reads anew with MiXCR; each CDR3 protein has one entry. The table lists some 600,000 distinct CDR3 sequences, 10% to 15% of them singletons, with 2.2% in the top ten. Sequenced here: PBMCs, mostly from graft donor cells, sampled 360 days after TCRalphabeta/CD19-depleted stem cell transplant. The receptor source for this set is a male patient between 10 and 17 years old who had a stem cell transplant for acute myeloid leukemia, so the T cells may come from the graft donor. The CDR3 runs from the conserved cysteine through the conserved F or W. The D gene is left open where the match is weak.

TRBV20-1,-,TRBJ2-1,CSAPTDYNEQFF
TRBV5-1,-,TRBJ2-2,CANSLVSRGDTGELFF
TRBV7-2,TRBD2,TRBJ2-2,CASSLRLGGSRTGELFF
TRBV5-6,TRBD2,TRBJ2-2,CASSLAWTSGRKDTGELFF
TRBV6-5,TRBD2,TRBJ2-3,CASSYFTGTSADTQYF
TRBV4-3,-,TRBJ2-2,CASSQGGVLNTGELFF
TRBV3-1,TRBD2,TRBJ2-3,CASSRGLAGGHTQYF
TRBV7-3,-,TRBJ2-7,CASSLQPAGASYEQYF
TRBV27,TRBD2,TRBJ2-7,CASSFSGRDEQYF
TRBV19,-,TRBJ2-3,CASNPRGRRKPLDTQYF
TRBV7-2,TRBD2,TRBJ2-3,CASSLVLASTDTQYF
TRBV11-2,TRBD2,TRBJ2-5,CASSLSGADSGSEVLETQYF
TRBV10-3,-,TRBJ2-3,CAISGEWTDTQYF
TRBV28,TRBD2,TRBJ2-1,CASSALAVLYNEQFF
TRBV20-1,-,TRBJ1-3,CSARAGNTIYF
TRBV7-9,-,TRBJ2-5,CASSPPKEGRYQETQYF
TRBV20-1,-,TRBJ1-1,CSASGMNTEAFF
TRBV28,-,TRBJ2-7,CASSSPPEQYF
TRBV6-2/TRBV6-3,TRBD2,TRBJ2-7,CASSEPGGPDYEQYF
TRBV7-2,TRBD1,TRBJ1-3,CASSVGTASGNTIYF
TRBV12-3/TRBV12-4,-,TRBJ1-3,CASQRYGNTIYF
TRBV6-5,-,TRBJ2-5,CASSYSRIPGPGSEGTQYF
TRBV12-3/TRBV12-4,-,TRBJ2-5,CASTLGPYKIGETQYF
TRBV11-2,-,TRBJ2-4,CASSLNRAENIQYF
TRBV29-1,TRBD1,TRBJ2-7,CSAVDEDRDNEQYF
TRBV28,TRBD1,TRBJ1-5,CASSGQGQPQHF
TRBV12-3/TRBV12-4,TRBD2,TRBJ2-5,CASSFGRGLAGQETQYF
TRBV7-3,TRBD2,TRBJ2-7,CASSLRISGRADPYEQYF
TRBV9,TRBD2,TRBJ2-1,CASSADPLVGGYNEQFF
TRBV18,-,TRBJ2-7,CASSPQRDSYEQYF
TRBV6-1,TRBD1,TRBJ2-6,CASSGLQGATGANVLTF
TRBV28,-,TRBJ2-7,CASSLLWRVGYEQYF
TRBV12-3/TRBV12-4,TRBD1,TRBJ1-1,CASSLRQGAEAFF
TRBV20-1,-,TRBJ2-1,CSARGLHNEQFF
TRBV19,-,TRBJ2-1,CASSRQIYNEQFF
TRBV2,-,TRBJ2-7,CASSPPPYEQYF
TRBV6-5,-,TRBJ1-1,CASSQRTENTEAFF
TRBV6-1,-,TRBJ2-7,CASTGGSSYEQYF
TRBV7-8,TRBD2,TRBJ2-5,CASSFMAGGPRETQYF
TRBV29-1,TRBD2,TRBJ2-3,CSVEDLAAGETDTQYF
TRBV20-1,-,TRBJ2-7,CSARPDSSYEQYF
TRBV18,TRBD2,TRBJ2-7,CASSHGTSAYEQYF
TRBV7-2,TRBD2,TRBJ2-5,CASSAPSGKGQETQYF
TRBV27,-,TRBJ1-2,CASSLPGAYGYTF
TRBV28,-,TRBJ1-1,CASSPSLGRGMLRDTEAFF
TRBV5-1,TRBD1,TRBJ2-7,CASSLAPGTGYEQYF
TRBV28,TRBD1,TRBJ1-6,CASSMPGQGSNSPLHF
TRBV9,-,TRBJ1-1,CASSLTAGVNTEAFF
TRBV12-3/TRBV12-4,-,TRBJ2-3,CASSPQGRGPTDTQYF
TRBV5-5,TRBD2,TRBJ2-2,CASSWPRLAGLNTGELFF
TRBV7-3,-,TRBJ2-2,CASTASQRGYTGELFF
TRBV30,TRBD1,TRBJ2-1,CAYYRGWDEQFF
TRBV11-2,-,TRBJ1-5,CASSLEQTNQPQHF